This T cell receptor (beta chain) was sequenced during a study of blood T cells in healthy people across ages. Per the germline V gene, CDR1 is PRHDT and CDR2 is FYEKMQ (reference sequence). CDR3 length equals 13 residues. Points from the study as a whole: It was held that diversity estimates obtained from one million T cells represented underestimates. Changes in expanded clonotypes were possibly confounded, as the CMV status of donors was unknown. Age advanced and TCR beta diversity per million T cells fell, roughly linearly.

With a J-beta primer mix and a sample-barcoded 5' primer, a second PCR ran roughly 6 to 12 cycles. TCRdb re-derived calls from the 5' RACE reads in MiXCR, one entry per CDR3 protein. In the table there are 1.5 million to 2 million distinct CDR3 sequences, roughly 30% of which are singletons. As to this clonotype: The antigen is not known. Germline is not matched at one junction end, which may reflect a read error.

Sequencing was done on a sample of blood. The chain has TRBV13 and TRBJ2-1; D is undetermined. This clonotype was obtained from a woman between 25 and 40 years old in good health. The CDR3 sequence is CASSLLGYNEQVF. The CDR3 DNA reads as TGTGCCAGCAGCTTACTAGGGTACAATGAGCAGGTCTTC.